The T cell receptor beta chain under discussion was sequenced for a study of shared clonotypes between healthy human individuals. In the study overall: Every donor yielded three CD4 naive, three CD4 memory, two CD8 naive and one CD8 memory plate. Findings and caveats of the study: Naive subsets generally exceeded memory subsets in estimated richness. The sole specimen, blood, was sampled, and tissue repertoires likely differ.

Profiled with immunoSEQ multiplex PCR; TCRdb holds only in-frame clones, not every one. Of over 2 million clones listed, approximately 94% were seen once; the top ten hold about 1.1%. The CDR3 consists of 14 residues. J gave up 7 bases and V 7 bases, and 10 bases lay outside the gene matches. Per germline, CDR1 SGHKS and CDR2 YYEKEE (reference sequence). CD8 cells regarded as naive lacked CD45RO, were positively chosen for CCR7, and omitted terminally differentiated effector memory CD45RA+ cells. All the donors were Caucasian adults who lived in Nashville, Tennessee. About this clone: Its antigen is unknown.

This clonotype was obtained from a man younger than 35 in good health. This chain links TRBV5-5 with TRBJ2-1, with 8 bases matching TRBD2. Sequencing was carried out using naive CD8+ T cells sorted from blood. For the CDR3, the DNA is TGTGCCAGCCTTAGCGGGAACTTGGAGAATGAGCAGTTCTTC. It encodes CASLSGNLENEQFF.